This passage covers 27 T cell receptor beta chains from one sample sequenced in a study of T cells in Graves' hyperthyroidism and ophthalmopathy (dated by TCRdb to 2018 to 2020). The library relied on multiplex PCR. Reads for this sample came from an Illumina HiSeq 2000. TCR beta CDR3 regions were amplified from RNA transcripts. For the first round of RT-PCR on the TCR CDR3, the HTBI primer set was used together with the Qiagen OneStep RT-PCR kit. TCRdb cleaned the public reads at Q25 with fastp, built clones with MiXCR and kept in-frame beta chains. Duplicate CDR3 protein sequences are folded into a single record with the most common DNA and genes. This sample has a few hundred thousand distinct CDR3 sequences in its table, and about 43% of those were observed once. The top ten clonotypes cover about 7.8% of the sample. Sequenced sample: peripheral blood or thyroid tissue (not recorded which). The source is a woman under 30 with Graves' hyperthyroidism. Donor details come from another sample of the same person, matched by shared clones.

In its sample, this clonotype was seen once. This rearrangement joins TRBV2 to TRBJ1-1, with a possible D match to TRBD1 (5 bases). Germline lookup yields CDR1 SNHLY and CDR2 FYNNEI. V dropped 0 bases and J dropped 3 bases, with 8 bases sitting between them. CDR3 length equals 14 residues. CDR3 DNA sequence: TGTGCCAGCAGTGAAGCGGGGCTCGACACTGAAGCTTTCTTT. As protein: CASSEAGLDTEAFF.

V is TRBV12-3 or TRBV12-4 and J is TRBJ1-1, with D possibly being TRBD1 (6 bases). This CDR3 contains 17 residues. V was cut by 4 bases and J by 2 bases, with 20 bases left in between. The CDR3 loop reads CASSYLPPGHKNTEAFF. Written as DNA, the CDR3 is TGTGCCAGCAGTTACCTTCCTCCGGGACACAAAAACACTGAAGCTTTCTTT.

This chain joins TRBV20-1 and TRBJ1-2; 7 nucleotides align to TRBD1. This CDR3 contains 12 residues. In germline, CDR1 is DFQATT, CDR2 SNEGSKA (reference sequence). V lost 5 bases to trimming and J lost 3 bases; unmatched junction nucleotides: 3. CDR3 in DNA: TGCAGTGCTTCCGACAGGGACTATGGCTACACCTTC. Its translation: CSASDRDYGYTF.

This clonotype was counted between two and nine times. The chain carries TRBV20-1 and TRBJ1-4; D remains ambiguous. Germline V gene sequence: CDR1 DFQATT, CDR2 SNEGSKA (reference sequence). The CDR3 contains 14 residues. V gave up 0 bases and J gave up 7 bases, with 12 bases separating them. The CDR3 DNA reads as TGCAGTGCTAGAGATCCGGGAGGGTCTGAAAAACTGTTTTTT. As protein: CSARDPGGSEKLFF.

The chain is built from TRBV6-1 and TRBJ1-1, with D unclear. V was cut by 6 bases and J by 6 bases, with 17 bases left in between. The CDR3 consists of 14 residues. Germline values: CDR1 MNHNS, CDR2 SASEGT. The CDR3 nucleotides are TGTGCCAGCAGCACTCCTAAAGGAGGGCCTGAAGCTTTCTTT. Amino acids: CASSTPKGGPEAFF.

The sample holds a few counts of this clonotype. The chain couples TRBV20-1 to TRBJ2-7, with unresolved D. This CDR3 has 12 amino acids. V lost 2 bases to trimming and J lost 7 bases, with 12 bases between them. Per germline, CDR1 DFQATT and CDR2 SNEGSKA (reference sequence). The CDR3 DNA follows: TGCAGTGCTAGAATCGTCAGAACAGAGCAGTACTTC. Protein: CSARIVRTEQYF.

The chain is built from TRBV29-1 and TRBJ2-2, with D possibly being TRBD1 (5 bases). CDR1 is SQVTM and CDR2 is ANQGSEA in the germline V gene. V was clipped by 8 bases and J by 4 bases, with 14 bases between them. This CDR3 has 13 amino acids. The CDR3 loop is CSLAGSRTGELFF. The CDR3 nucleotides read TGCAGCTTGGCAGGGTCCCGCACCGGGGAGCTGTTTTTT.

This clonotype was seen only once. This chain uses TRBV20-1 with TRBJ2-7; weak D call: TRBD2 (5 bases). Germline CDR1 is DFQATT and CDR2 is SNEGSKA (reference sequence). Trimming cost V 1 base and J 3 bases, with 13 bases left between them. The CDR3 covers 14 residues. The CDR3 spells CSARGSGDLYEQYF. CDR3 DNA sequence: TGCAGTGCTAGAGGAAGCGGAGACCTCTACGAGCAGTACTTC.

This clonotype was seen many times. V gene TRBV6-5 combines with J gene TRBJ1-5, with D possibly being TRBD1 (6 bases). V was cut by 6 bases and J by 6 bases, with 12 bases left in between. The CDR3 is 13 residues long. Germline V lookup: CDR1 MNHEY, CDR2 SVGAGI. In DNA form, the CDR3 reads TGTGCCAGCAGCCACAGGGAGGGTCAGCCCCAGCATTTT. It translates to CASSHREGQPQHF.

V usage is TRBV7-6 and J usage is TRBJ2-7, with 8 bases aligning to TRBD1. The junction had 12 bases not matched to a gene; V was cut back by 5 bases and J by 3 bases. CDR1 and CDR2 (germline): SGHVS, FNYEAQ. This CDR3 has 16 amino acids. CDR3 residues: CASSPSRGTGDYEQYF. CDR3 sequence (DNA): TGTGCCAGCAGCCCTAGTAGAGGGACAGGAGACTACGAGCAGTACTTC.

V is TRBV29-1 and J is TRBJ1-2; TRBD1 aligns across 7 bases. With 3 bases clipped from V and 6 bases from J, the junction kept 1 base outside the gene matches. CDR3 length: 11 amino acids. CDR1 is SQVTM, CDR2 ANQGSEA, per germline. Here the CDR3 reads CSVERGHGYTF. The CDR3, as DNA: TGCAGCGTTGAGAGGGGGCATGGCTACACCTTC.

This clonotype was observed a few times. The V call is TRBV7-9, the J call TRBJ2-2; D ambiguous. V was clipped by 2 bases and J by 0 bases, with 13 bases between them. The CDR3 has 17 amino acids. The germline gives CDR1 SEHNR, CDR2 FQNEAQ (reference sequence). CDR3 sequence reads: CASSLNGVGSNTGELFF. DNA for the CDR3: TGTGCCAGCAGCTTAAACGGTGTGGGCTCGAACACCGGGGAGCTGTTTTTT.

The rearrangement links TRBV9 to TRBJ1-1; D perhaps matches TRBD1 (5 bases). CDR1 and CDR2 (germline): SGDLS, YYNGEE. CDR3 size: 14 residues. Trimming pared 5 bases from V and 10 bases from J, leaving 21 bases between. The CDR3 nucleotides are TGTGCCAGCAGTCCTGACCTAGGGTCAGGGCGAGCTTTCTTT. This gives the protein CASSPDLGSGRAFF.

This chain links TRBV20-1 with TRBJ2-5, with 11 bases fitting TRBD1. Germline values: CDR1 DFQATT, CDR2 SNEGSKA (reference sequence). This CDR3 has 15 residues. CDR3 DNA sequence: TGCCTTACCGCCGGGACAGGGGGATTCCAAGAGACCCAGTACTTC. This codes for CLTAGTGGFQETQYF.

The CDR3 spells CSAEQSMNTEAFF. The CDR3 DNA reads TGCAGTGCTGAACAGAGTATGAACACTGAAGCTTTCTTT. The V and J genes are TRBV20-1 and TRBJ1-1; D gene uncertain. The V end was cut by 5 bases, the J end by 0 bases, with 10 bases between. The CDR3 totals 13 residues. CDR1 is DFQATT, CDR2 SNEGSKA, per germline (reference sequence).

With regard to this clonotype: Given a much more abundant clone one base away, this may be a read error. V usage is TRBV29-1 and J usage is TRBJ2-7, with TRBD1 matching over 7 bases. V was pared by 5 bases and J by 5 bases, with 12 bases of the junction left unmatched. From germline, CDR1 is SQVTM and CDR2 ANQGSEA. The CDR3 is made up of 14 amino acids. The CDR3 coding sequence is TGCAGCGTTCGAAGCACAGGGGTTTCCCACGAGCAGTACTTC. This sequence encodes CSVRSTGVSHEQYF.

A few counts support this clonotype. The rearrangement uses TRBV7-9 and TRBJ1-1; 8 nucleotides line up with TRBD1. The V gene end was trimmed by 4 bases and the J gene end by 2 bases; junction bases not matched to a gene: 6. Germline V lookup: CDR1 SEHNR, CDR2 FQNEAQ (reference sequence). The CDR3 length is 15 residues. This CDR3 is CASSSRTGHNTEAFF. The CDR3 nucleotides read TGTGCCAGCAGCTCCCGGACAGGGCACAACACTGAAGCTTTCTTT.

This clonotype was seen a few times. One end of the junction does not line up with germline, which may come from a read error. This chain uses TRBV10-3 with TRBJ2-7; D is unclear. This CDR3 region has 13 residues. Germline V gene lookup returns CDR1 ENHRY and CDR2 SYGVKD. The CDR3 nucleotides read TGTGCCAGCAGTTACACAGCTGGATACGAGCAGTACTTC. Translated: CASSYTAGYEQYF.

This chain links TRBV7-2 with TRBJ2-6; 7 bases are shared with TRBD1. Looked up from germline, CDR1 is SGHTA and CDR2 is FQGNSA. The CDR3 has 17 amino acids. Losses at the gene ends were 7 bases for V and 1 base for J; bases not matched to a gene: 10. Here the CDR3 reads CASTIQGIGSGANVLTF. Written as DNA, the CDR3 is TGTGCCAGCACCATACAGGGGATCGGATCTGGGGCCAACGTCCTGACTTTC.

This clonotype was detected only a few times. In DNA, the CDR3 is TGTGCCAGCTGGCAATTGGACACCACCCAGAGTGCTTTCTTT. Its translation: CASWQLDTTQSAFF. The chain combines TRBV2 with TRBJ1-1; maybe TRBD1 (5 bases). The ends were cut back, 8 bases at V and 11 bases at J, with 24 bases in the middle. The CDR3 loop spans 14 amino acids. The V gene's germline CDR1 is SNHLY and CDR2 FYNNEI.

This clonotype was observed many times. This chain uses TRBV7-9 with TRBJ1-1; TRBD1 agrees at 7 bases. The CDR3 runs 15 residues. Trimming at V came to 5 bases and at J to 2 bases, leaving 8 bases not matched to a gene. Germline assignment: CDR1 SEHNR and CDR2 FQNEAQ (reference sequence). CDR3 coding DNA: TGTGCCAGCAGCGGACCCGGGACAGCCAACACTGAAGCTTTCTTT. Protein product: CASSGPGTANTEAFF.

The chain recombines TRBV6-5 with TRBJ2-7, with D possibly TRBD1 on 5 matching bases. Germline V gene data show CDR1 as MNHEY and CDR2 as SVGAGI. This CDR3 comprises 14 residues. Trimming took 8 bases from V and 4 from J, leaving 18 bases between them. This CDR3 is CASHDDSTGYEQYF. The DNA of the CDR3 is TGTGCCAGCCACGACGACAGTACCGGGTACGAGCAGTACTTC.

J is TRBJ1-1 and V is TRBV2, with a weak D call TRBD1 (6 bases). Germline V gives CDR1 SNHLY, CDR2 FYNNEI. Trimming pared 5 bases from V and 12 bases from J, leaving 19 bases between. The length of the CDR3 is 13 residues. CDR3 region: CASSLGTRLPTFF. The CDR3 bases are TGTGCCAGCAGTCTCGGGACACGGCTTCCAACTTTCTTT.

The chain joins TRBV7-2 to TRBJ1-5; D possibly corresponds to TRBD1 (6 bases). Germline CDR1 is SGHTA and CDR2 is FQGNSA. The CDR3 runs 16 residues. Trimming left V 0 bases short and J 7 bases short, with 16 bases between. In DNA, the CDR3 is TGTGCCAGCAGCTTAGCAACAGGGACCCCGAGGCAGCCCCAGCATTTT. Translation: CASSLATGTPRQPQHF.

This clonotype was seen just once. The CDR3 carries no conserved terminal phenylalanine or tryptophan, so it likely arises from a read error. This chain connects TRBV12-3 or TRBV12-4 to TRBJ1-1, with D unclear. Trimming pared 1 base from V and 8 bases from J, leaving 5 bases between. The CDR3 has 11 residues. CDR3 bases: TGTGCCAGCAGTTTAGTGGTAGAAGCTTTCCTT. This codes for CASSLVVEAFL.

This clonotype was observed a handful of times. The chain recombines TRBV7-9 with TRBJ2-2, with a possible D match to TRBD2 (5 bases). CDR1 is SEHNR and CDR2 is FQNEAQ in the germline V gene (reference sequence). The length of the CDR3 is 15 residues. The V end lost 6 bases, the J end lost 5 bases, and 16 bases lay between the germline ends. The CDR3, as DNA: TGTGCCAGCAGGCCGGGCGTCCGAGGGACCGGGGAGCTGTTTTTT. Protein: CASRPGVRGTGELFF.

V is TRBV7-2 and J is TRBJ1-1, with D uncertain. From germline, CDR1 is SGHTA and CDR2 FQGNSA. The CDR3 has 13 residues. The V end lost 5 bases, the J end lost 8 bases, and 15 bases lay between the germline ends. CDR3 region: CASSLDRRREAFF. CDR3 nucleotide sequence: TGTGCCAGCAGCCTAGACCGGAGGCGGGAAGCTTTCTTT.